These T cell receptor beta chains were read from a single sample in a study of blood T cells in healthy people across ages. TCRdb re-called the 5' RACE reads with MiXCR, one entry per CDR3 protein. The sample holds some 1,800,000 distinct CDR3 sequences, 39% seen once. The sample comprised blood. The origin of the receptors is a human donor in good health. Each CDR3 is given with its conserved first and last residue. The D gene is left open where the match is weak. Only some rows state a clone size, as once, few, many or a class for expanded clones.

TRBV29-1	TRBD1	13	TRBJ2-7	NA	CSAWGDRTYEQYF	TGCAGCGCCTGGGGGGACAGGACCTACGAGCAGTACTTC
TRBV20-1	NA	13	TRBJ1-2	NA	CSARVGTGSGYTF	TGCAGTGCTAGAGTGGGCACAGGGTCTGGCTACACCTTC
TRBV11-3	NA	18	TRBJ2-1	NA	CASSAPHGAGTSYNEQFF	TGTGCCAGCAGCGCGCCGCACGGGGCGGGGACCTCCTACAATGAGCAGTTCTTC
TRBV20-1	TRBD2	14	TRBJ2-1	NA	CSAAGGLVDNEQFF	TGCAGTGCTGCGGGGGGGTTGGTAGACAATGAGCAGTTCTTC
TRBV12-3/TRBV12-4	NA	11	TRBJ1-1	many	CASSPGRKAFF	TGTGCCAGCAGTCCGGGACGGAAAGCTTTCTTT
TRBV29-1	NA	12	TRBJ2-7	NA	CSVIGPTSEQYF	TGCAGCGTCATCGGACCGACAAGCGAGCAGTACTTC
TRBV4-1	NA	17	TRBJ2-7	NA	CASSPITLKRSSYEQYF	TGCGCCAGCAGCCCCATTACCCTCAAACGAAGCTCCTACGAGCAGTACTTC
TRBV4-3	NA	14	TRBJ1-2	NA	CASSQSWTTYGYTF	TGCGCCAGCAGTCAATCCTGGACCACCTATGGCTACACCTTC
TRBV12-3/TRBV12-4	NA	13	TRBJ1-5	few	CASSYRDRQPQHF	TGTGCCAGCAGTTATAGGGATAGACAGCCCCAGCATTTT
TRBV24-1	TRBD1	15	TRBJ2-5	NA	CATSDPGRTGETQYF	TGTGCCACCAGTGACCCAGGACGGACAGGAGAGACCCAGTACTTC
TRBV12-3/TRBV12-4	TRBD2	14	TRBJ2-5	NA	CASSLLAGSGTQYF	TGTGCCAGCAGTTTACTAGCGGGGTCAGGGACCCAGTACTTC
TRBV20-1	NA	12	TRBJ2-5	few	CSARRVGETQYF	TGCAGTGCTAGAAGGGTTGGGGAGACCCAGTACTTC
TRBV25-1	TRBD2	15	TRBJ2-7	NA	CASSEFSGGPYEQYF	TGTGCCAGCAGTGAATTTTCGGGAGGCCCCTACGAGCAGTACTTC
TRBV6-2/TRBV6-3	NA	12	TRBJ2-3	few	CASSLVWDTQYF	TGTGCCAGCAGTTTAGTGTGGGATACGCAGTATTTT
TRBV20-1	NA	14	TRBJ2-7	NA	CSARVQGIRYEQYF	TGCAGTGCTAGAGTTCAGGGGATTCGCTACGAGCAGTACTTC
TRBV7-9	TRBD2	19	TRBJ2-1	NA	CASSLEGTSGGASMDEQFF	TGTGCCAGCAGCTTAGAGGGGACTAGCGGGGGGGCAAGTATGGATGAGCAGTTCTTC
TRBV28	NA	14	TRBJ2-7	NA	CASRTATGTYEQYF	TGTGCCAGCAGGACCGCGACAGGTACCTACGAGCAGTACTTC
TRBV4-1	NA	13	TRBJ1-1	NA	CASSQEEVTEAFF	TGCGCCAGCAGCCAAGAGGAGGTCACTGAAGCTTTCTTT
TRBV6-6	TRBD2	16	TRBJ2-2	few	CASSRFGGVDTGELFF	TGTGCCAGCAGCCGCTTTGGGGGGGTGGATACCGGGGAGCTGTTTTTT
TRBV6-6	NA	14	TRBJ1-1	once	CASSYGQPNTEAFF	TGTGCCAGCAGTTACGGGCAACCGAACACTGAAGCTTTCTTT
TRBV4-1	NA	16	TRBJ2-3	NA	CASSQDGTVGTDTQYF	TGCGCCAGCAGCCAAGACGGAACAGTGGGCACAGATACGCAGTATTTT
TRBV13	NA	12	TRBJ2-7	few	CASSRGSAEQYF	TGTGCCAGCAGCAGGGGATCCGCCGAGCAGTACTTC
TRBV7-9	TRBD1	17	TRBJ2-5	few	CASSSPRGQATRATQYF	TGTGCCAGCAGCAGCCCTAGGGGGCAGGCCACACGCGCGACCCAGTACTTC
TRBV7-9	NA	14	TRBJ2-5	NA	CASSLLEGGETQYF	TGTGCCAGCAGCTTGTTGGAGGGGGGAGAGACCCAGTACTTC
TRBV7-2	NA	16	TRBJ2-1	NA	CASSLGLAHLHNEQFF	TGTGCCAGCAGCTTAGGGCTAGCCCACCTGCACAATGAGCAGTTCTTC
TRBV6-6	TRBD2	12	TRBJ2-3	NA	CASWGGDYTQYF	TGTGCCAGCTGGGGAGGGGACTATACGCAGTATTTT
TRBV5-5	TRBD2	17	TRBJ2-1	NA	CASSLRTSGGVVNEQFF	TGTGCCAGCAGCTTGAGGACTAGCGGGGGGGTAGTTAATGAGCAGTTCTTC
TRBV29-1	NA	13	TRBJ1-1	few	CSVDGRMNTEAFF	TGCAGCGTTGACGGGAGGATGAACACTGAAGCTTTCTTT
TRBV2	NA	16	TRBJ1-2	NA	CASSEVGEGADNQHTF	NA
TRBV12-3/TRBV12-4	TRBD1	14	TRBJ1-5	NA	CASRIQGADQPQHF	TGTGCCAGCAGAATACAGGGGGCGGATCAGCCCCAGCATTTT
TRBV29-1	NA	11	TRBJ1-1	few	CSVFRDTEAFF	TGCAGCGTTTTCAGGGACACTGAAGCTTTCTTT